This is a list of T cell receptor beta chains from one sample in a study of CD8+CD57+ T cells in acquired aplastic anemia. One entry per CDR3 protein results from TCRdb running MiXCR on the reads. The sample contains some 200,000 distinct CDR3 sequences, 48% of which appear only once. What was sequenced was sorted CD4+, CD8+, or CD8+CD57+ T cells (not recorded which) from PBMCs. The receptors shown here come from a human donor with aplastic anemia. Both conserved end residues are trimmed from each CDR3. D genes are given only for firm matches.

j_call: TRBJ2-3
d_call: TRBD2
v_call: TRBV20-1
cdr3_aa: SARDPGGYTDTQY

j_call: TRBJ2-7
d_call: TRBD1
v_call: TRBV19
cdr3_aa: ASSVGQVHYEQY

j_call: TRBJ1-5
d_call: -
v_call: TRBV6-1
cdr3_aa: ASSEKAGWSNQPQH

j_call: TRBJ2-3
d_call: TRBD1
v_call: TRBV7-6
cdr3_aa: ASPPDREDTQY

j_call: TRBJ2-2
d_call: -
v_call: TRBV10-1
cdr3_aa: ASSDGGANTGELF

j_call: TRBJ1-1
d_call: -
v_call: TRBV20-1
cdr3_aa: SAREGPEAF

j_call: TRBJ1-2
d_call: -
v_call: TRBV5-1
cdr3_aa: ASSPWGRGREGYT

j_call: TRBJ1-1
d_call: TRBD1
v_call: TRBV5-4
cdr3_aa: ASSLVVTGAQRMNTEAS

j_call: TRBJ2-5
d_call: TRBD2
v_call: TRBV20-1
cdr3_aa: SAREGSSGTETQY

j_call: TRBJ1-5
d_call: -
v_call: TRBV6-2/TRBV6-3
cdr3_aa: ASGDGAQH

j_call: TRBJ1-2
d_call: -
v_call: TRBV12-3/TRBV12-4
cdr3_aa: ASSLSGGGYT

j_call: TRBJ2-2
d_call: TRBD2
v_call: TRBV25-1
cdr3_aa: ASTWAGVTGELF

j_call: TRBJ2-2
d_call: -
v_call: TRBV15
cdr3_aa: ATSAGVGGELF